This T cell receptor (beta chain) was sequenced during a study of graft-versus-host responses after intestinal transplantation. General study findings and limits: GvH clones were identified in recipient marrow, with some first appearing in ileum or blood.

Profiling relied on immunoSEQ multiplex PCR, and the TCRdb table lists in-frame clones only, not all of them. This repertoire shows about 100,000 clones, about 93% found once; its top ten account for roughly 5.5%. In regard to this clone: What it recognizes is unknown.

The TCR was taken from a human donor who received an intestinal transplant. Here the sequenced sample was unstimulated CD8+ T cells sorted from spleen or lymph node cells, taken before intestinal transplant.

The CDR3 DNA reads TGTGCCAGCAGCTTAGCGCGGGGACGGTATAGCAATCAGCCCCAGCATTTT. As protein: CASSLARGRYSNQPQHF. The chain is built from TRBV7-9 and TRBJ1-5, with TRBD1 as a possible D gene (5 bases). This CDR3 is 17 amino acids long. In germline, CDR1 is SEHNR, CDR2 FQNEAQ (reference sequence). Deletions cut 0 bases from V and 0 bases from J, with 12 bases between.